This T cell receptor (beta chain) comes out of a study of blood T cell repertoires in COVID-19. Background on the study: Donors in the United States, Italy and Spain gave samples during acute or convalescent COVID-19. The analysed material was cDNA or gDNA that came from T cells, B-cell-depleted T cells, or PBMCs.

TCRdb's table, derived via immunoSEQ multiplex PCR, lists solely in-frame clones and lacks some. The data contain around 330,000 clones, around nine tenths of them singletons. Participant-reported clinical history was the basis for cohort assignment. All recovered Cohort 3 donors got two negative PCRs, got clearance, or saw symptom resolution. The TCR comes from a man aged 55 to 70 who had recovered from COVID-19. The specimen was PBMCs or T cells enriched from blood (not recorded which).

This chain's CDR3 is CASSFFAVANYGYTF. In DNA, the CDR3 is TGTGCCAGCAGCTTTTTCGCGGTAGCTAACTATGGCTACACCTTC. V usage is TRBV7-9 and J usage is TRBJ1-2, with D hard to call. From germline, CDR1 is SEHNR and CDR2 FQNEAQ (reference sequence). The CDR3 sequence is 15 residues long. The V and J ends lost 3 bases and 0 bases respectively, with 11 bases between them.